This TCR beta chain was profiled in a study of metastatic and nonmetastatic thyroid tumors. Study background: The study looked at repertoires side by side in blood and in tumor or nodule tissue from malignant and benign thyroid patients.

This CDR3 has 13 residues. Germline CDR1 reads WNHNN; CDR2 reads SYGVQD (reference sequence). Source study methods: A classifier of distant metastasis in papillary thyroid cancer was built from CDR3 differences (across clinicopathological groups). With MiXCR, TCRdb called clones anew from the PCR reads. Here the V and J calls rest on TCRdb's processing, not on the authors' analysis. The sample comprises about 59,000 clones, 15% to 20% of which are singletons, and roughly 10% rests with the top ten. This clone was recorded a few times. Every patient was untreated before thyroid surgery. The material sequenced was blood. This TCR came from a male donor with papillary thyroid cancer or a benign thyroid nodule (not recorded which). Some clones in this sample may be carry-over from other donors' samples. V gene TRBV10-1 combines with J gene TRBJ2-7, with TRBD1 identical over 9 bases. The CDR3 sequence: CTRRDRVVSERYV. DNA for the CDR3: TGCACCAGGCGGGACAGGGTGGTCTCCGAGCGGTACGTC.